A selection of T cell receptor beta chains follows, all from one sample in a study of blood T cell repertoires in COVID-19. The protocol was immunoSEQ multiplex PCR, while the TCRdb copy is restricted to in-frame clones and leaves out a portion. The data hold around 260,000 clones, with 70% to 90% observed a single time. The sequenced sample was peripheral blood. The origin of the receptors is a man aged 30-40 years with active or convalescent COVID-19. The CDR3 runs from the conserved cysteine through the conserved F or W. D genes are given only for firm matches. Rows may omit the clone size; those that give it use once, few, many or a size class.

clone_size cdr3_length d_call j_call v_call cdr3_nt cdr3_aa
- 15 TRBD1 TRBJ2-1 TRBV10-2 TGCGCCAGCACTGAACGACAGGGGGGGAAGGATGAGCAGTTCTTC CASTERQGGKDEQFF
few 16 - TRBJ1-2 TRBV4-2 TGTGCCAGCAGCCCTAGGCGGGGGGGACCTAGGTATGGCTACACCTTC CASSPRRGGPRYGYTF
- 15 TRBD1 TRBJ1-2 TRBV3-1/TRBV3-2 TGTGCCAGCAGCCAAGACAGGGGGTGGACCTATGGCTACACCTTC CASSQDRGWTYGYTF
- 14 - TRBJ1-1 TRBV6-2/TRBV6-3 TGTGCCAGCAGTTACTCAGCTGCCGGGGTGGAAGCTTTCTTT CASSYSAAGVEAFF
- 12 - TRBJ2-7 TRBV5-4 TGTGCCAGCAGCTCACAGGGCTACGAGCAGTACTTC CASSSQGYEQYF
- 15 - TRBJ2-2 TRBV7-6 TGTGCCAGCCACAAGCCCGAGGAGGCCCCCGGGGAGCTGTTTTTT CASHKPEEAPGELFF
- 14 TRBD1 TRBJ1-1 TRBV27 TGTGCCAGCAGTTTAGAGACAGGGGATATTGAAGCTTTCTTT CASSLETGDIEAFF
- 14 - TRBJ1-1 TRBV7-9 TGTGCCAGCAGTTCACAGGGCATCACGACTGAAGCTTTCTTT CASSSQGITTEAFF
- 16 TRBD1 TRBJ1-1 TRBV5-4 TGTGCCAGCAGCACCGGAGGACAGGGGGCGAGTACTGAAGCTTTCTTT CASSTGGQGASTEAFF
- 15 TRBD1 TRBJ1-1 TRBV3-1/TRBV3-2 TGTGCCAGCACCCGACAGGGGGCTTTGAACACTGAAGCTTTCTTT CASTRQGALNTEAFF
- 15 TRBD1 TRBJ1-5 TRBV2 TGTGCCAGCAGTGATACAGGGGTCGACAATCAGCCCCAGCATTTT CASSDTGVDNQPQHF
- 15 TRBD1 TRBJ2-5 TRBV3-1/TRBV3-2 TGTGCCAGCAGCCAAGGGACAGGGGGCAGAGAGACCCAGTACTTC CASSQGTGGRETQYF
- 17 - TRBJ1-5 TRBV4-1 TGCGCCAGCAGCCACCTATGGCACAGGGTGAACAATCAGCCCCAGCATTTT CASSHLWHRVNNQPQHF
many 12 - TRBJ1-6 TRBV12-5 TGTGCTAGTGGTCCCCCGGGACAACCCCTCCACTTT CASGPPGQPLHF
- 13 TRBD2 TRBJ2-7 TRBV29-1 TGCAGCGTTGAATTCGGGGGGGCCTACGAGCAGTACTTC CSVEFGGAYEQYF
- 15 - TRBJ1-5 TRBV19 TGTGCCAGTAGTATTTTTGACCTCCAAAGGAGGCCCCAGCATTTT CASSIFDLQRRPQHF
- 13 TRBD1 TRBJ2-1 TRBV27 TGTGCCAGCAGTCGGGACAGCAGCAATGAGCAGTTCTTC CASSRDSSNEQFF
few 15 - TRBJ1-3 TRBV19 TGTGCCAGTAGTTCCCAGGGCTCACTTGGAAACACCATATATTTT CASSSQGSLGNTIYF
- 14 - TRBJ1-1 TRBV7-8 TGTGCCAGCAGCCCCCCTCCGGGAGGGACTGAAGCTTTCTTT CASSPPPGGTEAFF
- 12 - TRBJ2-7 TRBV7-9 TGTGCCAGCAGTCCTACAGGCTACGAGCAGTACTTC CASSPTGYEQYF
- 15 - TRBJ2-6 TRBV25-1 TGTGCCAGCAGAGCAGCGATCTCTGGGGCCAACGTCCTGACTTTC CASRAAISGANVLTF